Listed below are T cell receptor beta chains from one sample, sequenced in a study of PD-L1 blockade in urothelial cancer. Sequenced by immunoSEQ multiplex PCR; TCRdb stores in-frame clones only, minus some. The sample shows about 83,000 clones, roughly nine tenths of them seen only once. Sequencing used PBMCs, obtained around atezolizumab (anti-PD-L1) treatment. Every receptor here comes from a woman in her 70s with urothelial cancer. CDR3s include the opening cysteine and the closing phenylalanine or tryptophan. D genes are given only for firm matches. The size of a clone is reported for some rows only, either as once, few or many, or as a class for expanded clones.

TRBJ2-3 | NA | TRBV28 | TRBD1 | CASSSGTDEADTQYF | TGTGCCAGCAGCTCTGGGACAGACGAGGCAGATACGCAGTATTTT
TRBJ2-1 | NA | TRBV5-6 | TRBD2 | CASTLLSGRAYNEQFF | TGTGCCAGCACCCTTTTGAGCGGGAGGGCCTACAATGAGCAGTTCTTC
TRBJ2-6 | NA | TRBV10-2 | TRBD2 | CATTGASGSSGANVLTF | TGCGCCACTACGGGGGCTAGCGGGAGTTCTGGGGCCAACGTCCTGACTTTC
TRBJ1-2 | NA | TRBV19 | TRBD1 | CASSIARTGRYGYTF | TGTGCCAGTAGTATAGCCCGGACAGGGAGGTATGGCTACACCTTC
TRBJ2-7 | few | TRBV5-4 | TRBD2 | CASSLALAGVEEQYF | TGTGCCAGCAGCTTGGCGTTAGCGGGAGTTGAAGAGCAGTACTTC
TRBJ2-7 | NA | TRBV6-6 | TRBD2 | CASTPGLAGDEQYF | TGTGCCAGCACACCAGGACTAGCGGGGGACGAGCAGTACTTC
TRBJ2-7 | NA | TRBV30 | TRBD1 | CAWTTGVSYEQYF | TGTGCCTGGACGACAGGGGTCTCCTACGAGCAGTACTTC
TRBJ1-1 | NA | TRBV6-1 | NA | CANNRPDSINTEAFF | TGTGCCAACAATCGCCCGGACAGCATAAACACTGAAGCTTTCTTT
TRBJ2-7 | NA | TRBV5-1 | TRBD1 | CASSWGTGQYSVEQYF | TGCGCCAGCAGCTGGGGGACAGGCCAATATTCGGTGGAGCAGTACTTC
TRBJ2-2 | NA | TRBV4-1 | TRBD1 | CASSQSPRGRDTGELFF | TGCGCCAGCAGCCAATCTCCCAGGGGGCGGGACACCGGGGAGCTGTTTTTT
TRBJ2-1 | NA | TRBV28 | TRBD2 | CASSRKAGFNEQFF | TGTGCCAGCAGTCGTAAAGCGGGATTCAATGAGCAGTTCTTC
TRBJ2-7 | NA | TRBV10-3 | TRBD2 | CAISRLAGARDEQYF | TGTGCCATCAGTCGCCTAGCGGGAGCCCGGGACGAGCAGTACTTC
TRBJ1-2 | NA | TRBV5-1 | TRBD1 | CASRQSYRGPNYGYTF | TGCGCCAGCAGACAAAGTTACAGGGGCCCCAACTATGGCTACACCTTC
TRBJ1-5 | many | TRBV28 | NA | CASSLTGQFQPQHF | TGTGCCAGCAGTTTAACCGGACAGTTTCAGCCCCAGCATTTT
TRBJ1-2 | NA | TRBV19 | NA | CAINTRQGGPLHGYTF | TGTGCCATTAACACGAGGCAGGGAGGTCCTTTACATGGCTACACCTTC
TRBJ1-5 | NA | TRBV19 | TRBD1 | CASRRTGGSQPQHF | TGTGCCAGTAGGCGAACAGGGGGCAGTCAGCCCCAGCATTTT
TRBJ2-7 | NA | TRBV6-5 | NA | CASSYVRGGGLYEQYF | TGTGCCAGCAGTTACGTAAGGGGTGGGGGCCTATACGAGCAGTACTTC
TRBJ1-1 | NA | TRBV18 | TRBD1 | CASSPTGGDTEAFF | TGTGCCAGCTCACCGACAGGGGGTGACACTGAAGCTTTCTTT
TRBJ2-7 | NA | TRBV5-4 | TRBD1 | CASSLDRGLYYEQYF | TGTGCCAGCAGCTTGGACAGGGGCCTCTACTACGAGCAGTACTTC
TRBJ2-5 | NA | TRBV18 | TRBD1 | CASSPPGGVLETQYF | TGTGCCAGCTCACCACCAGGGGGCGTGTTGGAGACCCAGTACTTC
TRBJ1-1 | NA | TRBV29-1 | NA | CSVGRANTEAFF | TGCAGCGTTGGTAGAGCCAACACTGAAGCTTTCTTT
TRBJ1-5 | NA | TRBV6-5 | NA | CASMLQENSNQPQHF | TGTGCCAGCATGTTACAGGAAAATAGCAATCAGCCCCAGCATTTT
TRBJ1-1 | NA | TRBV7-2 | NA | CASSPFRTGLGGGTEAFF | TGTGCCAGCAGCCCCTTCAGAACAGGGCTCGGGGGGGGCACTGAAGCTTTCTTT
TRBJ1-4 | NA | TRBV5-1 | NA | CASSLAGRANEKLFF | TGCGCCAGCAGCTTGGCTGGTCGGGCTAATGAAAAACTGTTTTTT
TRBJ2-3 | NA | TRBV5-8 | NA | CASSFGGGDPSTDTQYF | TGTGCCAGCAGCTTCGGAGGGGGGGACCCTAGCACAGATACGCAGTATTTT
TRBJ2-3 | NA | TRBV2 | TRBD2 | CASTRTAGGLTDTQYF | TGTGCCAGCACTCGGACGGCGGGGGGCCTCACAGATACGCAGTATTTT
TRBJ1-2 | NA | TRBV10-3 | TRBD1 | CAISTGGGYGYTF | TGTGCCATTTCGACAGGGGGAGGCTATGGCTACACCTTC
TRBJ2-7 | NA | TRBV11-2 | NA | CASSPGGSYEQYF | TGTGCCAGCAGCCCCGGTGGGAGCTACGAGCAGTACTTC
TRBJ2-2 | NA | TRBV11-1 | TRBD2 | CASSLASLGGSRTGELFF | TGTGCCAGCAGCTTAGCGTCCCTCGGGGGGAGCCGGACCGGGGAGCTGTTTTTT
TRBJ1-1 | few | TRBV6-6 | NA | CASSYAREGGNTEAFF | TGTGCCAGCAGTTACGCGAGGGAGGGCGGGAACACTGAAGCTTTCTTT
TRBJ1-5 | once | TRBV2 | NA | CASSEGLYQPQHF | TGTGCCAGCAGTGAGGGACTCTATCAGCCCCAGCATTTT
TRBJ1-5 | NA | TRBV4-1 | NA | CASSQGIRGTSNQPQHF | TGCGCCAGCAGCCAAGGGATTCGGGGGACCAGCAATCAGCCCCAGCATTTT
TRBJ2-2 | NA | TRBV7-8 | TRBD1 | CASSPHGRGHNTGELFF | TGTGCCAGCAGCCCCCATGGCAGGGGGCATAACACCGGGGAGCTGTTTTTT
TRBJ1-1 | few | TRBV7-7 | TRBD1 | CASSPIPTGGNTEAFF | TGTGCCAGCAGCCCTATCCCGACAGGGGGGAACACTGAAGCTTTCTTT
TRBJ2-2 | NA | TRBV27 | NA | CASSFHTGELFF | TGTGCCAGCAGTTTCCATACCGGGGAGCTGTTTTTT
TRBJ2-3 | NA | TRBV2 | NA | CASRGFPPAGAFTDTQYF | TGTGCCAGCAGAGGTTTCCCGCCTGCGGGGGCCTTCACAGATACGCAGTATTTT
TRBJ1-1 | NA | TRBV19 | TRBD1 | CASSPATGTTEAFF | TGTGCCAGTAGTCCGGCGACAGGGACTACTGAAGCTTTCTTT
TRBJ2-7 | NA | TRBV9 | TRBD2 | CASSVTSGGNYEQYF | TGTGCCAGCAGCGTAACTAGCGGGGGGAACTACGAGCAGTACTTC
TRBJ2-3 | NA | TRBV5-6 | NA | CASSFPTRSPDTQYF | TGTGCCAGCAGCTTTCCGACTAGGAGTCCAGATACGCAGTATTTT
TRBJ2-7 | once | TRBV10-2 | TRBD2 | CASSPPSGGAVEQYF | TGCGCCAGCAGTCCCCCTAGCGGGGGGGCGGTCGAGCAGTACTTC
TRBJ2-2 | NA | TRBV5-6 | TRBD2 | CASSLVAAGGNTGELFF | TGTGCCAGCAGCTTGGTGGCGGCGGGGGGTAACACCGGGGAGCTGTTTTTT
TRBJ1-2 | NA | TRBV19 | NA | CASRLDSNYGYTF | TGTGCCAGTAGGTTGGACTCCAACTATGGCTACACCTTC
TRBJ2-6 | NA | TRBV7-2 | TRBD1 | CASSLGPGGAGANVLTF | TGTGCCAGCAGCTTAGGCCCAGGGGGCGCTGGGGCCAACGTCCTGACTTTC
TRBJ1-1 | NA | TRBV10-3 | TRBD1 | CAISDRDRGAEAFF | TGTGCCATCAGTGACAGGGACAGGGGTGCTGAAGCTTTCTTT
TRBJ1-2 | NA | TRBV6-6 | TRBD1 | CASSTGGEGNGYTF | TGTGCCAGCAGTACAGGGGGCGAGGGAAATGGCTACACCTTC
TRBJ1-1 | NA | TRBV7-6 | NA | CASSLGGVAEAFF | TGTGCCAGCAGCTTAGGCGGAGTGGCTGAAGCTTTCTTT
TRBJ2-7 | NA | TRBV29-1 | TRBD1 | CSVNGQAAYEQYF | TGCAGCGTTAATGGACAGGCCGCCTACGAGCAGTACTTC
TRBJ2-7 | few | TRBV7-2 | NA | CASSLASGEQYF | TGTGCCAGCAGCTTAGCCAGTGGCGAGCAGTACTTC
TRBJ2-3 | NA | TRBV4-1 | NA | CASSRETGPLPSRSTDTQYF | TGCGCCAGCAGCCGAGAGACAGGTCCGCTTCCATCCCGAAGCACAGATACGCAGTATTTT
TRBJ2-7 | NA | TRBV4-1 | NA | CASSQDFLAHEQYF | TGCGCCAGCAGCCAAGATTTTTTGGCCCACGAGCAGTACTTC
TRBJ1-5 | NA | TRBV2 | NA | CASSEGGDQPQHF | TGTGCCAGCAGTGAAGGGGGGGATCAGCCCCAGCATTTT
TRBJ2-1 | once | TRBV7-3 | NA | CASSAQGSSYNEQFF | TGTGCCAGCAGCGCTCAGGGTAGCTCCTACAATGAGCAGTTCTTC
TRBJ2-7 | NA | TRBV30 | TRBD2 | CAWSASLGGGSYEQYF | TGTGCCTGGAGTGCCTCTCTTGGGGGGGGATCCTACGAGCAGTACTTC
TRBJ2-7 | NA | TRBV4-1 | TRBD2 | CASSQAHGGRATSYEQYF | TGCGCCAGCAGCCAAGCGCACGGCGGGAGGGCCACCTCCTACGAGCAGTACTTC
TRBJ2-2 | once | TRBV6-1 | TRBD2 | CATSREGNTGELFF | TGTGCCACCTCTCGGGAGGGGAACACCGGGGAGCTGTTTTTT
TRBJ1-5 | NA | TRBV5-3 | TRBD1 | CARRRTGGLGQPQHF | TGTGCCAGAAGACGGACAGGGGGATTAGGACAGCCCCAGCATTTT
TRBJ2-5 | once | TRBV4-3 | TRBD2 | CASSSSGGAWETQYF | TGCGCCAGCAGCTCTAGCGGGGGGGCGTGGGAGACCCAGTACTTC